A selection of T cell receptor beta chains follows, all from one sample in a study of T cells in Graves' hyperthyroidism and ophthalmopathy. Using its own MiXCR run on the multiplex PCR reads, TCRdb lists one record per CDR3 protein. There are approximately 600,000 distinct CDR3 sequences in the sample; roughly 15% occur only once, and about 4.5% lies in the top ten. The sample taken for sequencing was blood. These receptors all stem from a woman between 40 and 55 years old with Graves' ophthalmopathy. CDR3s include the opening cysteine and the closing phenylalanine or tryptophan. A D gene is named only where the DNA matches it firmly. Clone size is stated in some rows and not others, as once, few, many or a class when expanded.

j_call: TRBJ2-5
v_call: TRBV13
clone_size: many
d_call: TRBD2
cdr3_aa: CASSLFSGRHRGETQYF
cdr3_nt: TGTGCCAGCAGCTTATTTAGCGGGAGACACCGGGGTGAGACCCAGTACTTC

j_call: TRBJ1-3
v_call: TRBV25-1
clone_size: many
d_call: TRBD1
cdr3_aa: CASSVTGGNTIYF
cdr3_nt: TGTGCCAGCAGTGTGACAGGGGGAAACACCATATATTTT

j_call: TRBJ1-2
v_call: TRBV2
clone_size: many
d_call: -
cdr3_aa: CASGSGYTF
cdr3_nt: TGTGCCAGCGGGAGTGGCTACACCTTC

j_call: TRBJ2-3
v_call: TRBV14
clone_size: few
d_call: -
cdr3_aa: CASSQDTPSTDTQYF
cdr3_nt: TGTGCCAGCAGCCAAGATACCCCTAGCACAGATACGCAGTATTTT

j_call: TRBJ1-1
v_call: TRBV7-9
clone_size: many
d_call: -
cdr3_aa: CASSFLGTGNTEAFF
cdr3_nt: TGTGCCAGCAGCTTCTTGGGAACAGGGAACACTGAAGCTTTCTTT

j_call: TRBJ1-2
v_call: TRBV28
clone_size: many
d_call: -
cdr3_aa: CASSFGGGTTIGYTF
cdr3_nt: TGTGCCAGCAGTTTTGGGGGGGGAACTACTATCGGCTACACCTTC

j_call: TRBJ2-2
v_call: TRBV9
clone_size: many
d_call: -
cdr3_aa: CASSVVAGELFF
cdr3_nt: TGTGCCAGCAGCGTAGTTGCAGGGGAGCTGTTTTTT

j_call: TRBJ1-2
v_call: TRBV5-1
clone_size: many
d_call: TRBD1
cdr3_aa: CASSVTGASGYGYTF
cdr3_nt: TGCGCCAGCAGCGTAACAGGGGCTTCGGGCTATGGCTACACCTTC

j_call: TRBJ2-7
v_call: TRBV6-1
clone_size: many
d_call: TRBD2
cdr3_aa: CASSASGSVYEQYF
cdr3_nt: TGTGCCAGCAGTGCTAGCGGGAGTGTCTACGAGCAGTACTTC

j_call: TRBJ1-2
v_call: TRBV13
clone_size: many
d_call: TRBD1
cdr3_aa: CASSPRDSHPYGYTF
cdr3_nt: TGTGCCAGCAGCCCCCGGGACAGTCACCCATATGGCTACACCTTC

j_call: TRBJ2-7
v_call: TRBV28
clone_size: few
d_call: TRBD2
cdr3_aa: CASSLPAPSGLYEQYF
cdr3_nt: TGTGCCAGCAGTTTACCAGCCCCTAGCGGCCTCTACGAGCAGTACTTC

j_call: TRBJ2-7
v_call: TRBV6-5
clone_size: many
d_call: TRBD1
cdr3_aa: CASSYSGQGAYEQYF
cdr3_nt: TGTGCCAGCAGTTACTCTGGACAGGGGGCTTACGAGCAGTACTTC

j_call: TRBJ1-1
v_call: TRBV29-1
clone_size: many
d_call: TRBD1
cdr3_aa: CSVEPRGTEAFF
cdr3_nt: TGCAGCGTTGAACCCAGGGGGACTGAAGCTTTCTTT

j_call: TRBJ2-7
v_call: TRBV28
clone_size: many
d_call: TRBD2
cdr3_aa: CASTPGSGSIYEQYF
cdr3_nt: TGTGCCAGCACCCCGGGGAGCGGGAGTATCTACGAGCAGTACTTC

j_call: TRBJ2-7
v_call: TRBV28
clone_size: many
d_call: -
cdr3_aa: CASSFAASPYEQYF
cdr3_nt: TGTGCCAGCAGTTTTGCGGCAAGCCCCTACGAGCAGTACTTC

j_call: TRBJ1-1
v_call: TRBV30
clone_size: many
d_call: -
cdr3_aa: CAWSVLGAEAFF
cdr3_nt: TGTGCCTGGAGTGTTCTGGGGGCTGAAGCTTTCTTT

j_call: TRBJ2-7
v_call: TRBV29-1
clone_size: -
d_call: -
cdr3_aa: CSMGIGTPPYEQYF
cdr3_nt: TGCAGCATGGGGATCGGGACACCTCCCTACGAGCAGTACTTC

j_call: TRBJ2-2
v_call: TRBV2
clone_size: many
d_call: TRBD2
cdr3_aa: CASSETSGINTGELFF
cdr3_nt: TGTGCCAGCAGTGAAACTAGCGGGATAAACACCGGGGAGCTGTTTTTT

j_call: TRBJ2-7
v_call: TRBV28
clone_size: -
d_call: -
cdr3_aa: CASSLSRADFISEQYF
cdr3_nt: TGTGCCAGCAGTTTATCTAGGGCAGACTTTATTTCCGAGCAGTACTTC

j_call: TRBJ1-5
v_call: TRBV6-2/TRBV6-3
clone_size: many
d_call: -
cdr3_aa: CASNPTPETNQPQHF
cdr3_nt: TGTGCCAGTAACCCGACACCCGAAACCAATCAGCCCCAGCATTTT

j_call: TRBJ2-7
v_call: TRBV29-1
clone_size: once
d_call: -
cdr3_aa: CSVSLPLGQLYEQYF
cdr3_nt: TGCAGCGTGTCACTCCCACTCGGACAGCTCTACGAGCAGTACTTC

j_call: TRBJ2-2
v_call: TRBV7-4
clone_size: many
d_call: TRBD2
cdr3_aa: CASSRERNGTSGLNTGELFF
cdr3_nt: TGTGCCAGCAGCCGGGAGCGGAATGGGACTAGCGGGTTGAACACCGGGGAGCTGTTTTTT

j_call: TRBJ1-3
v_call: TRBV11-2
clone_size: few
d_call: TRBD1
cdr3_aa: CASRDLTGGNTIYF
cdr3_nt: TGTGCCAGCAGGGATTTGACAGGGGGAAACACCATATATTTT

j_call: TRBJ2-7
v_call: TRBV28
clone_size: many
d_call: -
cdr3_aa: CASSSTSSLDEQYF
cdr3_nt: TGTGCCAGCAGTTCGACTTCTAGCCTCGACGAGCAGTACTTC